This T cell receptor beta chain is drawn from a study of blood T cell repertoires in COVID-19 (TCRdb year 2020). At the level of the whole study: The collaborator samples originated in the United States, Italy and Spain and spanned the acute and convalescent phases of COVID-19. The prospective study material was composed of cDNA or gDNA derived from T cells, B-cell-depleted T cells, or PBMCs. Deeply sampled blood TCRbeta repertoires from subjects exposed to, actively infected with, or recovered from COVID-19 were included in the dataset. The repertoires were made available in a free public database intended to serve as a resource for research on the immune response to SARS-CoV-2. Samples came from the ongoing ImmuneRACE study (first 160 participants) plus 1,254 subjects from 6 global collaborators. A de-identified subject ID, COVID-19 status, age in years and sex were almost always included in the sample metadata. Where available, HLA class I and class II types were obtained from metadata supplied by the sample provider rather than from assay-based typing.

The collaborating institutions used their own protocols to collect whole blood in K2EDTA tubes. For TCRbeta analysis, collaborator samples were shipped as frozen whole blood, as isolated PBMCs, or as DNA extracted from either sample type. TCRbeta CDR3 regions were amplified from genomic DNA by means of the immunoSEQ Assay, a bias-controlled multiplex PCR. On the authors' methods: Within the assay, amplification of reference gene primers was used to estimate how many nucleated cells each sample contained. To quantify the absolute abundance of each unique TCRbeta CDR3 rearrangement, sequence reads were collapsed and filtered. For each sample, productive Simpson clonality was calculated by taking the square root of Simpson's diversity index across productive rearrangements. As stored in TCRdb, this immuneACCESS dataset retains in-frame rearrangements with V and J assigned. A fraction of the clones does not appear; measured against another copy, unresolved V genes explain less than half of the discrepancy, and the remainder lacks a known reason. V and J calls and clone size follow that table, whereas D and trimming were derived from the DNA. Across this sample there are roughly 250,000 clones, with 81% seen only once. Roughly 2.9% of the sample is held by the ten biggest clonotypes.

What the study reported, not specific to this receptor: How much clinical and demographic metadata was included differed by source and by participant, and the metadata was provided uncurated.

This clone was counted ten times or more. Its cognate antigen has yet to be identified. No much larger clone exists at a distance of one base, and base qualities are not known. The CDR3 numbers 14 residues from cysteine through phenylalanine. The DNA shown is the 42-base CDR3, in frame from base 1. Trimming removed 2 bases from V and 1 base from J, leaving 8 bases between the germline ends. The germline V gene gives CDR1 as MNHEY and CDR2 as SVGEGT. The source is a woman in her sixties with active or convalescent COVID-19. The chain was built from TRBV6-2 or TRBV6-3 and TRBJ1-1; no D gene call is confident. Sequenced input: peripheral blood. The nucleotides read TGTGCCAGCAGTTACGGTTACAGGAACACTGAAGCTTTCTTT. Translated, it gives CASSYGYRNTEAFF.